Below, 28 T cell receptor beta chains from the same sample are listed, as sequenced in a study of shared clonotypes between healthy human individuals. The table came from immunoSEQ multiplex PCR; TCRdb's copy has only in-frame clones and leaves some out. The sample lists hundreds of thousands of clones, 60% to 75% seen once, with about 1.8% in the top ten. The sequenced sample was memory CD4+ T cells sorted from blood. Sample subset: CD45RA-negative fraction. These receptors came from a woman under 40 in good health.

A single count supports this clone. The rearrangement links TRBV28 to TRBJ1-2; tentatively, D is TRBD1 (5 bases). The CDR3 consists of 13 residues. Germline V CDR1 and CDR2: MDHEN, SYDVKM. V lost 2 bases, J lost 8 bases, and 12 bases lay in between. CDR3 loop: CASSLVGVGGYTF. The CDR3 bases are TGTGCCAGCAGTTTAGTGGGGGTAGGCGGCTACACCTTC.

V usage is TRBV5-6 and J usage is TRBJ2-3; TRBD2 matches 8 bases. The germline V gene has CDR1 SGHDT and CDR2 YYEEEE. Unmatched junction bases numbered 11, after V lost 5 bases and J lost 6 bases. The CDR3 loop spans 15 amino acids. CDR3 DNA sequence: TGTGCCAGCAGGATGAGCGGGAGCGGGGACGATACGCAGTATTTT. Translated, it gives CASRMSGSGDDTQYF.

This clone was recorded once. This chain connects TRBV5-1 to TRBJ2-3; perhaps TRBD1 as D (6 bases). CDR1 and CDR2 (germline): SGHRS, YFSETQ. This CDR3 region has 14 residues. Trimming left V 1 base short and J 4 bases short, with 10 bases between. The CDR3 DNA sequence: TGCGCCAGCAGCTTGCGAAGGGGGTCAGATACGCAGTATTTT. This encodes CASSLRRGSDTQYF.

The CDR3 is CASSDSAHRDRENTDTQYF. Written as DNA, the CDR3 is TGTGCCAGCAGCGACAGCGCTCACCGGGACAGGGAAAACACAGATACGCAGTATTTT. V usage is TRBV9 and J usage is TRBJ2-3; 9 positions agree with TRBD1. This CDR3 spans 19 amino acids. Germline V gene sequence: CDR1 SGDLS, CDR2 YYNGEE. The junction had 16 bases not matched to a gene; V was cut back by 3 bases and J by 2 bases.

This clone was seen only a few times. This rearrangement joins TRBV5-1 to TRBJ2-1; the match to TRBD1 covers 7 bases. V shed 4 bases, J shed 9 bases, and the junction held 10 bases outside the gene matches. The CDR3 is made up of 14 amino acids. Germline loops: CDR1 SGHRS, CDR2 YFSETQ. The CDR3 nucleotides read TGCGCCAGCAGCCCTGGGACAGCCGGCGTTGAGCAGTTCTTC. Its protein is CASSPGTAGVEQFF.

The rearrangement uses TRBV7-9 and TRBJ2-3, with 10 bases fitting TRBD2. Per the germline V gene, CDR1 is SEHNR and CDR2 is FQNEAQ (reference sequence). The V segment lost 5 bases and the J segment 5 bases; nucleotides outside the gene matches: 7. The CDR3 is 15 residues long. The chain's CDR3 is CASSQLAGRGDTQYF. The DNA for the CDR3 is TGTGCCAGCAGCCAACTAGCGGGAAGGGGAGATACGCAGTATTTT. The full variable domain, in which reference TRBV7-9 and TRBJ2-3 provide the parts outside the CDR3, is DTGVSQNPRHKITKRGQNVTFRCDPISEHNRLYWYRQTLGQGPEFLTYFQNEAQLEKSRLLSDRFSAERPKGSFSTLEIQRTEQGDSAMYLCASSQLAGRGDTQYFGPGTRLTVL.

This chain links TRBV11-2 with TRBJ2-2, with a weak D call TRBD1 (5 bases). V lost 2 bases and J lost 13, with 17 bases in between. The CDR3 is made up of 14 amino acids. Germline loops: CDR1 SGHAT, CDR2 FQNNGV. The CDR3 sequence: CASSLSGLNRGLFF. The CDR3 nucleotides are TGTGCCAGCAGCTTATCGGGCCTCAATAGGGGGCTGTTTTTT.

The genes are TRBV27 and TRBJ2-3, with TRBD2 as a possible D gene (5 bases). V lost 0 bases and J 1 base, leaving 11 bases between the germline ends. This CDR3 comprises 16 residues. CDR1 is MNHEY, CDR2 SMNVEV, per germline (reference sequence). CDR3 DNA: TGTGCCAGCAGTTTATCGCGGGTCGTAGGCACAGATACGCAGTATTTT. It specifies CASSLSRVVGTDTQYF.

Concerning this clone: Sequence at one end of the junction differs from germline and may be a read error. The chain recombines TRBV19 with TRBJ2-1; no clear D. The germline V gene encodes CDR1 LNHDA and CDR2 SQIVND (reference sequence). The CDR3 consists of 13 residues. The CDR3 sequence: CASSIQPSNEQFF. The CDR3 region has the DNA TGTGCCAGCAGTATCCAACCCTCAAATGAGCAGTTCTTC.

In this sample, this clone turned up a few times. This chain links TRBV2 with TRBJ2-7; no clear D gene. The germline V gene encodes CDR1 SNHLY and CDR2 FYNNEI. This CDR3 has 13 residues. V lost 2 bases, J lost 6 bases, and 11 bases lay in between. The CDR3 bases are TGTGCCAGCAGTGAACCGCCTCCTGGCGAGCAGTACTTC. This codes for CASSEPPPGEQYF.

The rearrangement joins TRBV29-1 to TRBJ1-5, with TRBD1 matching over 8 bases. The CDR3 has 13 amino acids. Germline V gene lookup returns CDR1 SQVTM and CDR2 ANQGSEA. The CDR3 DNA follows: TGCAGTGTCAGGACAGGGAAAAATCAGCCCCAGCATTTT. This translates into CSVRTGKNQPQHF.

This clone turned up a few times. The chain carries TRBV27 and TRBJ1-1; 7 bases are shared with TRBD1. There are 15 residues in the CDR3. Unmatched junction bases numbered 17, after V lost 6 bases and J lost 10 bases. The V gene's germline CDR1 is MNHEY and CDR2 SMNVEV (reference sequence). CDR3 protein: CASRKTFEDRAGAFF. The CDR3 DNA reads TGTGCCAGCAGGAAAACTTTCGAAGACAGGGCTGGAGCTTTCTTT.

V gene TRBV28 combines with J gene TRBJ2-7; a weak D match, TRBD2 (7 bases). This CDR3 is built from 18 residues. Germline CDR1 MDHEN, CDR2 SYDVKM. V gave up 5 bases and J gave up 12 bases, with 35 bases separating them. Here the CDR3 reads CASSGGWEGYGGGRVGYF. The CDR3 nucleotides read TGTGCCAGCAGTGGAGGATGGGAGGGATATGGCGGGGGCCGGGTGGGGTACTTC.

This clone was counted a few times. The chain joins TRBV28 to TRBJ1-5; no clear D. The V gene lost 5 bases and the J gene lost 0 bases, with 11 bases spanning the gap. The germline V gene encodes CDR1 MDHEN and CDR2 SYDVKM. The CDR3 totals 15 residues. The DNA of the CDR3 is TGTGCCAGCAGTACTCGGCAGTATAGCAATCAGCCCCAGCATTTT. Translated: CASSTRQYSNQPQHF.

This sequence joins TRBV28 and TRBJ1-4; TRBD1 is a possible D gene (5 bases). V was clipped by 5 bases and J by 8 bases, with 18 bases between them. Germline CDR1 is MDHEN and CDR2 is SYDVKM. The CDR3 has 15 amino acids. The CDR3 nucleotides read TGTGCCAGCAGTCGTACCAGGGTCAAAGGCGAAAAACTGTTTTTT. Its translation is CASSRTRVKGEKLFF.

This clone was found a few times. As DNA, the CDR3 is TGTGCCAGCAGCTTGACTAGCCGCGAGCAGTACTTC. Translated, it gives CASSLTSREQYF. The genes are TRBV7-9 and TRBJ2-7, with TRBD2 matching over 7 bases. Germline V gene lookup returns CDR1 SEHNR and CDR2 FQNEAQ (reference sequence). The CDR3 length is 12 residues. Losses at the gene ends were 3 bases for V and 6 bases for J; bases not matched to a gene: 2.

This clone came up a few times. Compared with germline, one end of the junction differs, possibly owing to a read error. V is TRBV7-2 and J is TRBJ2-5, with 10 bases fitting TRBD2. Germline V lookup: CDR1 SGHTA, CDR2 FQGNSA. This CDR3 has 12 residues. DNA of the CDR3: TGTGCCAGCAGCTTAAAGGGACTAGCGCTAGACTTC. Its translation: CASSLKGLALDF.

This chain's CDR3 is CASSPWDRSSGANVLTF. The CDR3 DNA sequence: TGTGCCAGCTCACCCTGGGACAGGTCCTCTGGGGCCAACGTCCTGACTTTC. The chain joins TRBV18 to TRBJ2-6; 8 bases are a match to TRBD1. V dropped 3 bases and J dropped 0; count of bases not matched to a gene: 4. Germline V CDR1 and CDR2: KGHSH, LQKENI. The CDR3 has 17 residues.

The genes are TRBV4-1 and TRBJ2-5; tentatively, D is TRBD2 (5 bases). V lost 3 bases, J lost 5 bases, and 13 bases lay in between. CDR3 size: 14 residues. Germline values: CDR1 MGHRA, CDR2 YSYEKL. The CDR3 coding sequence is TGCGCCAGCAGCCAGCCCCTGGGCGGGGAGACCCAGTACTTC. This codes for CASSQPLGGETQYF.

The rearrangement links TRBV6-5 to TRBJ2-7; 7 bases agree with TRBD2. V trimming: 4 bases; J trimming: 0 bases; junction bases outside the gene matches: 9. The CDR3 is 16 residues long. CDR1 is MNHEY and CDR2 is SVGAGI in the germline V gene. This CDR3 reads CASSFTRQRDSYEQYF. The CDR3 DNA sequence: TGTGCCAGCAGTTTCACGAGGCAGCGGGACTCCTACGAGCAGTACTTC.

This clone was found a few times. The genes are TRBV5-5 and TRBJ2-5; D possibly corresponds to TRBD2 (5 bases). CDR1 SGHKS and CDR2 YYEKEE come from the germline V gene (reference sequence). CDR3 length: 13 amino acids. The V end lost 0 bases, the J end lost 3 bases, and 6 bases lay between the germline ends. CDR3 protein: CASSLGGKETQYF. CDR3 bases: TGTGCCAGCAGCTTGGGAGGGAAAGAGACCCAGTACTTC.

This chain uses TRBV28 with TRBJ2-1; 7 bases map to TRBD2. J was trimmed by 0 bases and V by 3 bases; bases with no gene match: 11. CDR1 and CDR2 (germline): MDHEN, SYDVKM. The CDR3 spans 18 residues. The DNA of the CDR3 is TGTGCCAGCAGTTTTGAGGATGCGGCTAGCGGCTCCTACAATGAGCAGTTCTTC. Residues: CASSFEDAASGSYNEQFF.

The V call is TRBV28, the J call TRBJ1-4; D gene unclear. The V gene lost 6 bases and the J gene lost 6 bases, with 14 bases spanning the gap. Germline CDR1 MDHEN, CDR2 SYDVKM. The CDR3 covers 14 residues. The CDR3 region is CASRGRPSHEKLFF. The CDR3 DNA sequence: TGTGCCAGCAGAGGACGCCCAAGCCATGAAAAACTGTTTTTT.

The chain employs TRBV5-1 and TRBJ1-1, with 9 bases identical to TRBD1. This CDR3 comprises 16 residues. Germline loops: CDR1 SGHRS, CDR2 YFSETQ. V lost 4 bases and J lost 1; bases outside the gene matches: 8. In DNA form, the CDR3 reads TGCGCCAGCAGCCTACTACAGGGGGCGCGGAACACTGAAGCTTTCTTT. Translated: CASSLLQGARNTEAFF.

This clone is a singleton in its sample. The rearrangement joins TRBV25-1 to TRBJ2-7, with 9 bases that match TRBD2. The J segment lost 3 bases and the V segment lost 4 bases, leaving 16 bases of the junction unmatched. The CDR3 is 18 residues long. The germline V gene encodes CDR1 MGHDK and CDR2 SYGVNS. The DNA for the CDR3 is TGTGCCAGCAGTGGCCCACAACCATTAGCGGGAGACCGCTACGAGCAGTACTTC. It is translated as CASSGPQPLAGDRYEQYF.

CDR3 DNA sequence: TGCGCCAGCAGCACGATACGGGACACCAACCCCCAGCAGTACTTC. The encoded protein is CASSTIRDTNPQQYF. V and J are TRBV5-1 and TRBJ2-7; a possible D gene is TRBD1 (6 bases). Trimming took 4 bases from V and 8 from J, leaving 22 bases between them. The CDR3 runs to 15 residues. Germline V gene data show CDR1 as SGHRS and CDR2 as YFSETQ.

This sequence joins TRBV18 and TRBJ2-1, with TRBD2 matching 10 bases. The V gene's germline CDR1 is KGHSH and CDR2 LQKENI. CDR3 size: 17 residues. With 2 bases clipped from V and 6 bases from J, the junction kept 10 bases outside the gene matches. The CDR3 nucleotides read TGTGCCAGCTCACCAAGGGCACTAGCGGGAATGGGCAATGAGCAGTTCTTC. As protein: CASSPRALAGMGNEQFF.

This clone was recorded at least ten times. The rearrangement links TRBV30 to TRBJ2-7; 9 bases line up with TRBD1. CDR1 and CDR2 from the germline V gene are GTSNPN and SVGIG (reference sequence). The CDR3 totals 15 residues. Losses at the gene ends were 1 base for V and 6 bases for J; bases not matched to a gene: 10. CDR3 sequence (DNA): TGTGCCTGGAGTGCCGCCGGGACAGGGAGTCCCGAGCAGTACTTC. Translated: CAWSAAGTGSPEQYF.